This TCR beta chain was sequenced in a study of T cells in Graves' hyperthyroidism and ophthalmopathy. RNA transcripts served as the template for amplifying TCR beta CDR3 regions. The HTBI primer set served for first-round RT-PCR of the TCR CDR3. From the multiplex PCR reads, TCRdb called clonotypes with MiXCR, one entry per CDR3 protein. This sample has approximately 400,000 distinct CDR3 sequences; approximately 15% occur once, and the top ten carry 11%. This clonotype has at least ten counts. From germline, CDR1 is KGHDR and CDR2 SFDVKD. The trim removed 0 bases at V and 9 bases at J, leaving 7 bases unmatched. The CDR3 runs 15 residues.

The source is a woman in her sixties or seventies with Graves' hyperthyroidism. V usage is TRBV24-1 and J usage is TRBJ2-1; 7 nucleotides align to TRBD2. Material for sequencing was blood. This CDR3 is CATSDLKRGGFEQFF. CDR3 DNA: TGTGCCACCAGTGATTTGAAGCGGGGTGGTTTTGAGCAGTTCTTC.